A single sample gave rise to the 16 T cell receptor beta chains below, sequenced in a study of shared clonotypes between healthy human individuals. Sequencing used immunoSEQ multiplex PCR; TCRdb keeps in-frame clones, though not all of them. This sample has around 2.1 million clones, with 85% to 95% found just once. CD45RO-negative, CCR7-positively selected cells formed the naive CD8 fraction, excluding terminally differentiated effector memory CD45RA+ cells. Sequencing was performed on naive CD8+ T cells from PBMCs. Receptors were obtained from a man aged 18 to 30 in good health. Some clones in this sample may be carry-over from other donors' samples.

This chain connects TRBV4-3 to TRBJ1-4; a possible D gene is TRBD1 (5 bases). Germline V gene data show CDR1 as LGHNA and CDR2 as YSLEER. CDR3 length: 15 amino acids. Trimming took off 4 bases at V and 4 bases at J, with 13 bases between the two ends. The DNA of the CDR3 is TGCGCCAGCAGCCGGTACAGGTCCCATAATGAAAAACTGTTTTTT. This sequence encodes CASSRYRSHNEKLFF.

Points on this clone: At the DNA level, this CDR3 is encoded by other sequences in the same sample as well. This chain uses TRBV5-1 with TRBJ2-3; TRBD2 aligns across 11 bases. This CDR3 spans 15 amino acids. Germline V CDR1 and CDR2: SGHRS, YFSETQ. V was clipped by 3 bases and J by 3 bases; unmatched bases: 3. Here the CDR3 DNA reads TGCGCCAGCAGCTGGACTAGCGGGCGAACAGATACGCAGTATTTT. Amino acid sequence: CASSWTSGRTDTQYF.

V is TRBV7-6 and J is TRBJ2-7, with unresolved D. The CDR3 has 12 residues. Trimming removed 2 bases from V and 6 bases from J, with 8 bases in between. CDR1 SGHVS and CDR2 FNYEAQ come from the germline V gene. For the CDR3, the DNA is TGTGCCAGCAGCTTATACTCTGGCGAGCAGTACTTC. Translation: CASSLYSGEQYF. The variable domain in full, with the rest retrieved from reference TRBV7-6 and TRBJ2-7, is GAGVSQSPRYKVTKRGQDVALRCDPISGHVSLYWYRQALGQGPEFLTYFNYEAQQDKSGLPNDRFSAERPEGSISTLTIQRTEQRDSAMYRCASSLYSGEQYFGPGTRLTVT.

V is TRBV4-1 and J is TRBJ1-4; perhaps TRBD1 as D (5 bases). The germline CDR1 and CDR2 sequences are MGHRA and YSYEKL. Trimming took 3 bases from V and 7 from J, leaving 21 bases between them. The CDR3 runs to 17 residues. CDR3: CASSQLTLGREAEKLFF. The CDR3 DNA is TGCGCCAGCAGCCAGTTAACGTTGGGCAGGGAGGCTGAAAAACTGTTTTTT.

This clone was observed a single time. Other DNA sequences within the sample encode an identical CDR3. The CDR3 DNA reads as TGTGCCAGCAGCGCCTCAGGGGGTGGCTACACCTTC. Translation: CASSASGGGYTF. The gene calls are TRBV9 and TRBJ1-2; TRBD1 matches at 7 bases. The V segment lost 3 bases and the J segment 7 bases; nucleotides outside the gene matches: 3. This CDR3 spans 12 amino acids. Germline V lookup: CDR1 SGDLS, CDR2 YYNGEE.

This CDR3 is CASSPSRLAEETQYF. The CDR3 DNA reads as TGCGCCAGCAGCCCTAGCAGACTAGCGGAAGAGACCCAGTACTTC. The rearrangement links TRBV4-1 to TRBJ2-5, with 9 nucleotides matching TRBD2. The CDR3 runs to 15 residues. The V gene end was trimmed by 4 bases and the J gene end by 3 bases; junction bases not matched to a gene: 6. Per germline, CDR1 MGHRA and CDR2 YSYEKL.

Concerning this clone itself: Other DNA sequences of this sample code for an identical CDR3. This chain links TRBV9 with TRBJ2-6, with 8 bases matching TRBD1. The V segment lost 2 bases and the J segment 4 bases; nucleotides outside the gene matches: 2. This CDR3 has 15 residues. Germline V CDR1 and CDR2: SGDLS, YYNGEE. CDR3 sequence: CASSVDRAGANVLTF. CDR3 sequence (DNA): TGTGCCAGCAGCGTGGACAGGGCGGGGGCCAACGTCCTGACTTTC. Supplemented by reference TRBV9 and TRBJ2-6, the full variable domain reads DSGVTQTPKHLITATGQRVTLRCSPRSGDLSVYWYQQSLDQGLQFLIQYYNGEERAKGNILERFSAQQFPDLHSELNLSSLELGDSALYFCASSVDRAGANVLTFGAGSRLTVL.

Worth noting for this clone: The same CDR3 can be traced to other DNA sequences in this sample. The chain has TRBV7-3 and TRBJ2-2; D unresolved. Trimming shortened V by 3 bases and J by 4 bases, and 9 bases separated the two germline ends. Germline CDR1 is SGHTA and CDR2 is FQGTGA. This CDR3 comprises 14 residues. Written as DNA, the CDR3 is TGTGCCAGCAGCTTGAACTCAGGCACCGGGGAGCTGTTTTTT. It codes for CASSLNSGTGELFF.

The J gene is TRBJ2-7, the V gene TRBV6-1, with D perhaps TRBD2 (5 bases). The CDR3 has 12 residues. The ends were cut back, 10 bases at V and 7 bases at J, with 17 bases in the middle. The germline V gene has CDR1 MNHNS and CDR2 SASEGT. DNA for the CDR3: TGTGCCATCGACGGGATCTCACGGGAGCAGTACTTC. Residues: CAIDGISREQYF.

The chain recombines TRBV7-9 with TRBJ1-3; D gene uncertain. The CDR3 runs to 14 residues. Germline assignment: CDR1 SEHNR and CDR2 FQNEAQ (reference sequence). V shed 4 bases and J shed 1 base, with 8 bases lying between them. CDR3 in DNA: TGTGCCAGCAGCTCCCCAGGTTCTGGAAACACCATATATTTT. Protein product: CASSSPGSGNTIYF.

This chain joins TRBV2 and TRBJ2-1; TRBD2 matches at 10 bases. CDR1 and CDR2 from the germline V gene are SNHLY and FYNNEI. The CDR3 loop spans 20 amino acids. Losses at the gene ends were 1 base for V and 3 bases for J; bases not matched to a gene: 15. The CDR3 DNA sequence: TGTGCCAGCAGTGAAGGGACTAGCGGCGAGTGGGCCCCTCTCTACAATGAGCAGTTCTTC. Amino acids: CASSEGTSGEWAPLYNEQFF. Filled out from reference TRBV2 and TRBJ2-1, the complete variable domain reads EPEVTQTPSHQVTQMGQEVILRCVPISNHLYFYWYRQILGQKVEFLVSFYNNEISEKSEIFDDQFSVERPDGSNFTLKIRSTKLEDSAMYFCASSEGTSGEWAPLYNEQFFGPGTRLTVL.

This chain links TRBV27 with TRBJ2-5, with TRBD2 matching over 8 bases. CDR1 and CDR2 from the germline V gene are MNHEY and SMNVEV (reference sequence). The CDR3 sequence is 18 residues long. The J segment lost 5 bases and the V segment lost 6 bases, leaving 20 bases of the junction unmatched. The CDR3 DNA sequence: TGTGCCAGCAGCCCAATCAATATGGTTCGGGGCGGGAGGGAGACCCAGTACTTC. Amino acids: CASSPINMVRGGRETQYF.

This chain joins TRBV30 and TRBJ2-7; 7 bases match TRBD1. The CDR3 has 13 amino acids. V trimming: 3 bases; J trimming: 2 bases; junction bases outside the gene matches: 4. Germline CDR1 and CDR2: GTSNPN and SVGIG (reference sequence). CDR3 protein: CAWRPQGTYEQYF. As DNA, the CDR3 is TGTGCCTGGAGACCACAGGGGACCTACGAGCAGTACTTC.

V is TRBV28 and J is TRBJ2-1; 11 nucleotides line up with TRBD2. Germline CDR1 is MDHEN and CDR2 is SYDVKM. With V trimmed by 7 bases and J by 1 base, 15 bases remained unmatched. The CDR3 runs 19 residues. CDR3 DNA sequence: TGTGCCAGCACCGACCCTGAAACTAGCGGGAGAGGTTCCTACAATGAGCAGTTCTTC. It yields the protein CASTDPETSGRGSYNEQFF.

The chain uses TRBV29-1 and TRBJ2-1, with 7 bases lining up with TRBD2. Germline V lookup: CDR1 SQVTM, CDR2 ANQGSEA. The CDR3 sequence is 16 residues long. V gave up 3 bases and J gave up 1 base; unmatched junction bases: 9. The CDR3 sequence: CSVEGLAVRSYNEQFF. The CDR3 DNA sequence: TGCAGCGTTGAGGGTCTAGCGGTCCGATCCTACAATGAGCAGTTCTTC.

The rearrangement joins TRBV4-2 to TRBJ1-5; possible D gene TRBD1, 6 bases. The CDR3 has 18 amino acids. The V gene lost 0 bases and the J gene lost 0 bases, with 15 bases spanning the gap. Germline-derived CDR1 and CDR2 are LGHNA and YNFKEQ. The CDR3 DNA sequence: TGTGCCAGCAGCCAAGAAGGGTACACAGGGAATAGCAATCAGCCCCAGCATTTT. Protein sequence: CASSQEGYTGNSNQPQHF.